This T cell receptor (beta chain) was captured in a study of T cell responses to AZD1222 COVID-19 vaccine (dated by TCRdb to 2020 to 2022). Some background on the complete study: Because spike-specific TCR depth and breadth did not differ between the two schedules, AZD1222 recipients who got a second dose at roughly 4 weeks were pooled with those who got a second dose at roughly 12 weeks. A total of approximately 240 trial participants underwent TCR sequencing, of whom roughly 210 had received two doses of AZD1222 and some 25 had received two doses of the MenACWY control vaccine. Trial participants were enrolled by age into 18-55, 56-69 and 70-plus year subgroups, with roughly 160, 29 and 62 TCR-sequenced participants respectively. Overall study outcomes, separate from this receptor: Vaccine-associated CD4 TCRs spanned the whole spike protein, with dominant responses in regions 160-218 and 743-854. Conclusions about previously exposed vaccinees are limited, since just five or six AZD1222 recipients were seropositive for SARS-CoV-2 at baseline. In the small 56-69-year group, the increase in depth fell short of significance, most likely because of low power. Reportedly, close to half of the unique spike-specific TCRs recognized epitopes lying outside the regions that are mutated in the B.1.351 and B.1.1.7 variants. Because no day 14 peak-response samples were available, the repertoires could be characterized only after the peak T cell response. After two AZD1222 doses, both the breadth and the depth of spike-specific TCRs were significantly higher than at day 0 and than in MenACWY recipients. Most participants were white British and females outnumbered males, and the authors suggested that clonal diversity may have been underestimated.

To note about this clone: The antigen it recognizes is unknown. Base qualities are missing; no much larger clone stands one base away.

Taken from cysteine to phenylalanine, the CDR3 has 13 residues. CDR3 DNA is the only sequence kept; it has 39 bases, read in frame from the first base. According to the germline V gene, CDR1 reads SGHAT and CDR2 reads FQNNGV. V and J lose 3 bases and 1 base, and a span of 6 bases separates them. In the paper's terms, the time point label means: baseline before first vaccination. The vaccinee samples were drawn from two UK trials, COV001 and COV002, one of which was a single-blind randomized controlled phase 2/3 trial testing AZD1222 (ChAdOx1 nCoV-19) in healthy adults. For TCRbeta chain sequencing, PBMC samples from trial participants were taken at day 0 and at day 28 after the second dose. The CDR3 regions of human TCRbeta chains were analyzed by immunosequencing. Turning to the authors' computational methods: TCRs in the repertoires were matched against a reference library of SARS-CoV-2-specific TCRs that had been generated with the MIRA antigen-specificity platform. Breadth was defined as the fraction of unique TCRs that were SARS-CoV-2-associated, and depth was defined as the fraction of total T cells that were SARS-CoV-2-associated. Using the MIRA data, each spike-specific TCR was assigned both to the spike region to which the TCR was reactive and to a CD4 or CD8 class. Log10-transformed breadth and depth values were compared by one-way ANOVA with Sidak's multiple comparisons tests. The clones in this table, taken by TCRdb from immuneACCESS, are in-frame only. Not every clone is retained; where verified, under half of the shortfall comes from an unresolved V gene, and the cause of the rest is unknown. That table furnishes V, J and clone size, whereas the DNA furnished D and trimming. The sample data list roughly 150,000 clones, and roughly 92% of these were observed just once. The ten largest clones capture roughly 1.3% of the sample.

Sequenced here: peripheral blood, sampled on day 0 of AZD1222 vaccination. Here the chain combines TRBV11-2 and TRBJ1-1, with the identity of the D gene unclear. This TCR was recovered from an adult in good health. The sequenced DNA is TGTGCCAGCAGCTTTGGCCAGAACACTGAAGCTTTCTTT. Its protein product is CASSFGQNTEAFF.